This T cell receptor (beta chain) is drawn from a study of PD-1 blockade in mismatch repair-deficient tumors. Study as a whole: Enrolled 2013-2016, patients had progressing, pretreated mismatch repair-deficient cancers of around 12 types.

TCR sequencing covered a few patients who responded to pembrolizumab. General study results and limits: Tumor-resident clones, often undetectable pretreatment in blood, expanded then contracted after pembrolizumab.

Germline CDR1 SGHTA, CDR2 FQGTGA. The CDR3 is 14 amino acids. V was pared by 5 bases and J by 2 bases, with 9 bases between. Comment on this clone: The antigen is unknown.

TCRdb keeps only in-frame clones here, not all; method: immunoSEQ multiplex PCR. The sample records some 84,000 clones, roughly 80% being singletons. The source is an adult with mismatch repair-deficient cancer. This rearrangement joins TRBV7-3 to TRBJ2-2, with unresolved D. The source was peripheral blood, collected 12 weeks after starting pembrolizumab. The CDR3, as DNA: TGTGCCAGCAGCCACGACACCAACACCGGGGAGCTGTTTTTT. It encodes CASSHDTNTGELFF.